Below, 28 T cell receptor beta chains from the same sample are listed, as sequenced in a study of T cell responses to AZD1222 COVID-19 vaccine. The table came from immunoSEQ multiplex PCR; TCRdb's copy has only in-frame clones and leaves some out. This sample has roughly 150,000 clones, with 85% to 90% found just once. The material was peripheral blood, obtained on day 0 of AZD1222 vaccination. The receptor set was obtained from an adult in good health.

This clone rates as medium-sized. The CDR3 DNA follows: TGTGCCAGCAGTGCCCGGGACAGGGACACAGATACGCAGTATTTT. Translation gives CASSARDRDTDTQYF. The chain couples TRBV6-4 to TRBJ2-3; 9 bases align to TRBD1. The CDR3 contains 15 residues. Germline V gene lookup returns CDR1 MRHNA and CDR2 SNTAGT. Germline trimming cut 4 bases from V and 2 bases from J; bases unmatched to any gene: 4.

This clone appeared a single time. For the CDR3, the DNA is TGCAGCGTTGATGAAGTTGCAGGGATGGGTGGCTACACCTTC. Translation gives CSVDEVAGMGGYTF. V gene TRBV29-1 combines with J gene TRBJ1-2, with D maybe TRBD1 (5 bases). The V and J ends lost 3 bases and 7 bases respectively, with 18 bases between them. The V gene's germline CDR1 is SQVTM and CDR2 ANQGSEA. This CDR3 has 14 residues.

The J gene is TRBJ1-5, the V gene TRBV9; D unclear. The CDR3 covers 15 residues. V shed 0 bases and J shed 8 bases, with 15 bases lying between them. Germline V gene sequence: CDR1 SGDLS, CDR2 YYNGEE. CDR3 protein: CASSVGPDRSKPQHF. The CDR3 DNA reads as TGTGCCAGCAGCGTAGGGCCAGATCGATCAAAGCCCCAGCATTTT.

The chain joins TRBV3-1 (or the pseudogene TRBV3-2) to TRBJ2-1, with 7 bases aligning to TRBD1. V lost 0 bases to trimming and J lost 5 bases; unmatched junction nucleotides: 4. CDR3 size: 15 residues. The germline V gene has CDR1 LGHDT and CDR2 YNNKEL (reference sequence). The CDR3 coding sequence is TGTGCCAGCAGCCAAGATGGCCAGGGGGACAATGAGCAGTTCTTC. Its translation is CASSQDGQGDNEQFF.

The chain combines TRBV30 with TRBJ1-1; D gene uncertain. The germline V gene encodes CDR1 GTSNPN and CDR2 SVGIG (reference sequence). The V end was cut by 4 bases, the J end by 11 bases, with 17 bases between. The CDR3 has 12 residues. The CDR3 protein is CAWILFRSQAFF. The CDR3 DNA sequence: TGTGCCTGGATTTTATTTCGGTCACAGGCTTTCTTT.

In its sample, this clone was seen many times. Different DNA sequences within this sample yield the same CDR3. The chain has TRBV5-3 and TRBJ1-3; the match to TRBD1 covers 7 bases. TRBV5-3 is an open reading frame, and its role is uncertain. The junction had 1 base not matched to a gene; V was cut back by 3 bases and J by 4 bases. The CDR3 runs to 13 residues. CDR3 nucleotide sequence: TGTGCCAGAAGCTCGGGACAGGGAAACACCATATATTTT. Amino acid sequence: CARSSGQGNTIYF.

J is TRBJ2-4 and V is TRBV21-1; TRBD2 reflects the table's D call only, with no check against the DNA. TRBV21-1 is annotated as a pseudogene. CDR3 length: 20 amino acids. The chain's CDR3 is CASSKPPGLAGGPAKNIQYF. In DNA form, the CDR3 reads TGTGCCAGCAGCAAACCACCGGGACTAGCGGGGGGACCCGCCAAAAACATTCAGTACTTC.

This clone came up once. This chain uses TRBV30 with TRBJ1-6; TRBD1 agrees at 10 bases. CDR3 size: 16 residues. The V segment lost 3 bases and the J segment 9 bases; nucleotides outside the gene matches: 11. CDR1 GTSNPN and CDR2 SVGIG come from the germline V gene (reference sequence). This CDR3 reads CAWSRTGGLGISPLHF. The CDR3 nucleotides are TGTGCCTGGAGCAGGACAGGGGGTTTGGGAATTTCACCCCTCCACTTT.

This chain links TRBV11-2 with TRBJ2-5; 14 bases map to TRBD2. CDR1 and CDR2 (germline): SGHAT, FQNNGV. V lost 4 bases to trimming and J lost 4 bases; unmatched junction nucleotides: 2. The CDR3 covers 15 residues. The CDR3 is CASSSGTSGGETQYF. As DNA, the CDR3 is TGTGCCAGCAGCTCCGGGACTAGCGGGGGAGAGACCCAGTACTTC.

In its sample, this clone was seen once. The V gene is TRBV6-5, the J gene TRBJ2-1; D unresolved. Germline V gene data show CDR1 as MNHEY and CDR2 as SVGAGI. This CDR3 has 10 amino acids. The ends were cut back, 2 bases at V and 9 bases at J, with 2 bases in the middle. The CDR3 DNA is TGTGCCAGCAGTTACCCTGAGCAGTTCTTC. Translated: CASSYPEQFF.

This clone was counted only a few times. The V call is TRBV5-5, the J call TRBJ1-2; possible D gene TRBD1, 5 bases. The CDR3 loop spans 16 amino acids. V was pared by 1 base and J by 5 bases, with 18 bases between. Germline CDR1 and CDR2: SGHKS and YYEKEE (reference sequence). CDR3 sequence (DNA): TGTGCCAGCAGCTTGAGGTACCAGGGTCGGGGTTATGGCTACACCTTC. Its protein product is CASSLRYQGRGYGYTF.

The chain is built from TRBV4-1 and TRBJ1-6; D might be TRBD1 (5 bases). Trimming removed 0 bases at V and 10 bases at J, with 13 bases between. CDR1 is MGHRA, CDR2 YSYEKL, per germline. CDR3 length equals 15 residues. The CDR3 DNA sequence: TGCGCCAGCAGCCAAGACAGGGCCCTAGGGTCACCCCTCCACTTT. Its protein product is CASSQDRALGSPLHF.

In its sample, this clone was seen once. The rearrangement uses TRBV9 and TRBJ1-6; D not resolved. Trimming pared 5 bases from V and 10 bases from J, leaving 13 bases between. The CDR3 has 13 residues. Germline lookup yields CDR1 SGDLS and CDR2 YYNGEE. The CDR3 nucleotides read TGTGCCAGCAGTGGGGTTTTAGGATCACCCCTCCACTTT. Translated, it gives CASSGVLGSPLHF.

The chain has TRBV25-1 and TRBJ2-3; TRBD1 matches at 7 bases. The CDR3 is 17 amino acids. Germline assignment: CDR1 MGHDK and CDR2 SYGVNS. With 3 bases clipped from V and 2 bases from J, the junction kept 11 bases outside the gene matches. The CDR3 loop is CASSDPKGGPPTDTQYF. CDR3 DNA: TGTGCCAGCAGTGACCCCAAAGGGGGCCCACCCACAGATACGCAGTATTTT.

The rearrangement uses TRBV7-3 and TRBJ2-2; TRBD1 might be the D (6 bases). V was clipped by 2 bases and J by 4 bases, with 8 bases between them. The CDR3 length is 14 residues. The germline gives CDR1 SGHTA, CDR2 FQGTGA. CDR3 nucleotide sequence: TGTGCCAGCAGCTTATCCAGGGGCACCGGGGAGCTGTTTTTT. This gives the protein CASSLSRGTGELFF.

The chain employs TRBV18 and TRBJ2-2; D is ambiguous. The CDR3 runs 15 residues. Germline CDR1 is KGHSH and CDR2 is LQKENI. Trimming pared 6 bases from V and 1 base from J, leaving 12 bases between. Here the CDR3 reads CASSTRSKNTGELFF. DNA of the CDR3: TGTGCCAGCTCGACAAGGTCGAAGAACACCGGGGAGCTGTTTTTT.

The genes are TRBV18 and TRBJ1-1; D not certain. The germline V gene encodes CDR1 KGHSH and CDR2 LQKENI. Trimming removed 7 bases at V and 1 base at J, with 10 bases between. The CDR3 spans 13 residues. The CDR3 loop reads CASCKTENTEAFF. CDR3 nucleotides: TGTGCCAGCTGTAAAACGGAGAACACTGAAGCTTTCTTT.

This chain links TRBV3-1 (or the pseudogene TRBV3-2) with TRBJ1-5; D call uncertain. V was clipped by 1 base and J by 0 bases, with 7 bases between them. Germline V gene data show CDR1 as LGHDT and CDR2 as YNNKEL (reference sequence). The CDR3 length is 15 residues. The CDR3 region is CASSQGQHSNQPQHF. The CDR3, as DNA: TGTGCCAGCAGCCAAGGGCAGCATAGCAATCAGCCCCAGCATTTT.

This chain connects TRBV28 to TRBJ2-5; D is possibly TRBD1 (6 bases). Germline lookup yields CDR1 MDHEN and CDR2 SYDVKM. Between the trimmed V and J ends, which lost 4 bases and 4 bases, there was a span of 19 bases. The CDR3 consists of 16 residues. CDR3 amino acids: CASSSGGVTGGETQYF. CDR3 DNA: TGTGCCAGCAGTTCTGGGGGCGTGACTGGCGGAGAGACCCAGTACTTC. Supplemented by reference TRBV28 and TRBJ2-5, the full variable domain reads DVKVTQSSRYLVKRTGEKVFLECVQDMDHENMFWYRQDPGLGLRLIYFSYDVKMKEKGDIPEGYSVSREKKERFSLILESASTNQTSMYLCASSSGGVTGGETQYFGPGTRLLVL.

The gene calls are TRBV6-5 and TRBJ2-5; 8 bases line up with TRBD1. CDR3 length: 13 amino acids. Germline V gene lookup returns CDR1 MNHEY and CDR2 SVGAGI. Losses at the gene ends were 6 bases for V and 5 bases for J; bases not matched to a gene: 5. The CDR3 here is CASRGQGVETQYF. The CDR3 nucleotides are TGTGCCAGCAGAGGACAGGGTGTGGAGACCCAGTACTTC.

The rearrangement links TRBV4-1 to TRBJ1-5, with D maybe TRBD1 (5 bases). The length of the CDR3 is 15 residues. Per the germline V gene, CDR1 is MGHRA and CDR2 is YSYEKL. V was trimmed by 2 bases and J by 4 bases, leaving 12 bases between them. CDR3 nucleotide sequence: TGCGCCAGCAGCCAACATAACGGGGGAAATCAGCCCCAGCATTTT. Translation gives CASSQHNGGNQPQHF.

The chain links TRBV5-1 to TRBJ1-2, with TRBD1 as a possible D gene (5 bases). Germline V gene sequence: CDR1 SGHRS, CDR2 YFSETQ. Trimming removed 0 bases from V and 6 bases from J, with 12 bases in between. The CDR3 covers 14 residues. CDR3 sequence: CASSLGLQADGYTF. The CDR3 DNA is TGCGCCAGCAGCTTGGGATTACAGGCAGATGGCTACACCTTC.

This sequence joins TRBV7-3 and TRBJ2-2, with 7 bases aligning to TRBD1. The CDR3 runs 17 residues. Germline CDR1 reads SGHTA; CDR2 reads FQGTGA. The ends lost 0 bases at V and 2 bases at J; junction bases unmatched: 6. Here the CDR3 reads CASSLTAGTANTGELFF. The CDR3 region has the DNA TGTGCCAGCAGCTTAACTGCCGGGACAGCAAACACCGGGGAGCTGTTTTTT.

This clone appeared once. V is TRBV25-1 and J is TRBJ1-1, with D uncertain. The CDR3 has 15 amino acids. Between the trimmed V and J ends, which lost 2 bases and 1 base, there was a span of 11 bases. The V gene's germline CDR1 is MGHDK and CDR2 SYGVNS. CDR3 nucleotide sequence: TGTGCCAGCAGTGAACGACCGTTAGGGAACACTGAAGCTTTCTTT. Translating gives CASSERPLGNTEAFF.

The rearrangement joins TRBV7-9 to TRBJ2-3; the match to TRBD1 covers 11 bases. This CDR3 is built from 19 residues. Germline V gene lookup returns CDR1 SEHNR and CDR2 FQNEAQ (reference sequence). Trimming removed 4 bases from V and 6 bases from J; junction bases left unmatched: 18. The CDR3 reads CASSSPPSRDRGSWDTQYF. CDR3 sequence (DNA): TGTGCCAGCAGCTCGCCACCATCCCGGGACAGGGGGTCGTGGGATACGCAGTATTTT.

The chain employs TRBV7-3 and TRBJ2-5; D is undetermined. Trimming cost V 2 bases and J 1 base, with 8 bases left between them. Germline CDR1 and CDR2: SGHTA and FQGTGA. This CDR3 contains 14 residues. CDR3 DNA: TGTGCCAGCAGCTTAGGGCCCTCCCAAGAGACCCAGTACTTC. Translating gives CASSLGPSQETQYF.

The V and J genes are TRBV19 and TRBJ2-7; 10 bases are shared with TRBD2. CDR1 is LNHDA and CDR2 is SQIVND in the germline V gene (reference sequence). CDR3 length: 13 residues. V gave up 7 bases and J gave up 4 bases; unmatched junction bases: 4. The DNA for the CDR3 is TGTGCCAGTATGAGTAGCGGGGGGTACGAGCAGTACTTC. It specifies CASMSSGGYEQYF.

The chain links TRBV12-3 or TRBV12-4 to TRBJ1-4; 7 bases match TRBD1. V shed 3 bases, J shed 8 bases, and the junction held 3 bases outside the gene matches. The CDR3 has 13 amino acids. CDR3 sequence reads: CASSFGTAEKLFF. CDR3 bases: TGTGCCAGCAGTTTCGGGACAGCCGAAAAACTGTTTTTT.